This passage covers 17 T cell receptor beta chains from one sample sequenced in a study of shared clonotypes between healthy human individuals. TCRdb keeps only in-frame clones here, not all; method: immunoSEQ multiplex PCR. The profile shows over a million clones, 96% of them singletons. Sequencing was done on a sample of naive CD4+ T cells sorted from blood. The sample's subset: CD45RA+ positively selected. The receptors derive from a man between 25 and 39 years old in good health.

This sequence joins TRBV7-8 and TRBJ2-3; 9 bases align to TRBD1. The CDR3 consists of 16 residues. After removal of 8 bases from V and 5 bases from J, the junction contained 14 bases not matched to a gene. The V gene's germline CDR1 is SGHVS and CDR2 FQNEAQ. CDR3 in DNA: TGTGCCAGCTCTCCGGGACAGGGTTTTTACAGAGATACGCAGTATTTT. Amino acids: CASSPGQGFYRDTQYF.

The table lists this clone with a count of one. The rearrangement uses TRBV14 and TRBJ2-1, with 7 bases aligning to TRBD2. CDR1 is SGHDN, CDR2 FVKESK, per germline. The CDR3 has 11 amino acids. V lost 6 bases, J lost 13 bases, and 6 bases stayed unmatched. For the CDR3, the DNA is TGTGCCAGCAGTATTGCGGGAGCCCAGTTCTTC. Its protein product is CASSIAGAQFF.

The gene calls are TRBV7-2 and TRBJ2-1, with TRBD2 as a possible D gene (6 bases). The length of the CDR3 is 19 residues. Trimming removed 2 bases at V and 0 bases at J, with 20 bases between. CDR1 is SGHTA, CDR2 FQGNSA, per germline. DNA for the CDR3: TGTGCCAGCAGCTTAAGGTACGGGGCGGGACTCCTCTCCTACAATGAGCAGTTCTTC. Its protein product is CASSLRYGAGLLSYNEQFF. Complete variable domain (other parts from reference TRBV7-2 and TRBJ2-1): GAGVSQSPSNKVTEKGKDVELRCDPISGHTALYWYRQSLGQGLEFLIYFQGNSAPDKSGLPSDRFSAERTGGSVSTLTIQRTQQEDSAVYLCASSLRYGAGLLSYNEQFFGPGTRLTVL.

This clone was seen once. This chain connects TRBV5-1 to TRBJ2-1; D perhaps matches TRBD2 (5 bases). This CDR3 comprises 15 residues. The germline CDR1 and CDR2 sequences are SGHRS and YFSETQ. The V and J ends lost 0 bases and 3 bases respectively, with 10 bases between them. The CDR3 sequence: CASSLVPDFYNEQFF. The CDR3 DNA reads TGCGCCAGCAGCTTGGTTCCGGACTTCTACAATGAGCAGTTCTTC. Looking up the rest from reference TRBV5-1 and TRBJ2-1 gives the full variable domain: KAGVTQTPRYLIKTRGQQVTLSCSPISGHRSVSWYQQTPGQGLQFLFEYFSETQRNKGNFPGRFSGRQFSNSRSEMNVSTLELGDSALYLCASSLVPDFYNEQFFGPGTRLTVL.

The J gene is TRBJ2-1, the V gene TRBV10-3; 9 positions match TRBD2. V lost 0 bases to trimming and J lost 7 bases; unmatched junction nucleotides: 7. In germline, CDR1 is ENHRY, CDR2 SYGVKD. The CDR3 spans 16 residues. The CDR3 sequence: CAISESKGSGSNEQFF. The DNA of the CDR3 is TGTGCCATCAGTGAGTCGAAGGGTAGCGGGAGTAATGAGCAGTTCTTC.

The chain links TRBV2 to TRBJ1-1, with TRBD1 matching 7 bases. The CDR3 is 13 residues long. Germline CDR1 SNHLY, CDR2 FYNNEI. Trimming cost V 11 bases and J 5 bases; bases outside gene matches: 11. In DNA form, the CDR3 reads TGTGCCGCCTCCAGGGGGGTGGGTACTGAAGCTTTCTTT. Translating it yields CAASRGVGTEAFF.

This clone was observed a few times. The J gene is TRBJ2-7, the V gene TRBV28; TRBD1 might be the D (5 bases). The CDR3 contains 13 residues. Between the trimmed V and J ends, which lost 4 bases and 3 bases, there was a span of 10 bases. The V gene's germline CDR1 is MDHEN and CDR2 SYDVKM. The CDR3 protein is CASSYYDSYEQYF. The CDR3 region has the DNA TGTGCCAGCAGTTATTATGACAGCTACGAGCAGTACTTC.

J is TRBJ2-1 and V is TRBV5-1; the D is unclear. Germline CDR1 is SGHRS and CDR2 is YFSETQ. V shed 1 base and J shed 7 bases, with 12 bases lying between them. The CDR3 has 14 residues. The CDR3 reads CASSLLNKENEQFF. The CDR3 nucleotides read TGCGCCAGCAGCTTGCTAAACAAGGAGAATGAGCAGTTCTTC.

The chain has TRBV9 and TRBJ2-5; 8 bases agree with TRBD2. The V segment lost 0 bases and the J segment 5 bases; nucleotides outside the gene matches: 6. The CDR3 extends over 15 amino acids. Germline CDR1 reads SGDLS; CDR2 reads YYNGEE. CDR3 protein: CASSVVASGYETQYF. CDR3 in DNA: TGTGCCAGCAGCGTAGTTGCTAGCGGGTATGAGACCCAGTACTTC.

This clone showed up just once. J is TRBJ1-1 and V is TRBV6-5; D remains unclear. CDR1 and CDR2 from the germline V gene are MNHEY and SVGAGI. The CDR3 covers 14 residues. V gave up 7 bases and J gave up 3 bases, with 15 bases separating them. DNA of the CDR3: TGTGCCAGCAATTATGGAGATGCGGACACTGAAGCTTTCTTT. Amino acid sequence: CASNYGDADTEAFF.

The chain is built from TRBV5-4 and TRBJ2-7; 14 bases match TRBD2. Germline V gene sequence: CDR1 SGHNT, CDR2 YYREEE (reference sequence). J was trimmed by 6 bases and V by 4 bases; bases with no gene match: 9. The CDR3 loop spans 16 amino acids. Here the CDR3 DNA reads TGTGCCAGCAGCCCGGGACTAGCGGGAGCGGTCGGCGAGCAGTACTTC. Its translation: CASSPGLAGAVGEQYF.

Concerning this clone itself: In the same sample, other DNA sequences code for this CDR3. The genes are TRBV27 and TRBJ2-3, with D perhaps TRBD1 or TRBD2 (5 bases each). With 3 bases removed from V and 0 bases from J, the gap between germline ends came to 7 bases. Germline CDR1 and CDR2: MNHEY and SMNVEV (reference sequence). CDR3 length: 14 amino acids. The CDR3 reads CASSLRGSTDTQYF. CDR3 nucleotides: TGTGCCAGCAGTTTGAGGGGTAGCACAGATACGCAGTATTTT.

V and J are TRBV27 and TRBJ2-1; 9 positions agree with TRBD2. The V and J ends lost 5 bases and 9 bases, in that order; junction bases with no gene match: 11. The CDR3 is 15 residues long. Germline values: CDR1 MNHEY, CDR2 SMNVEV (reference sequence). The CDR3 protein is CASSLQAGGGVEQFF. DNA for the CDR3: TGTGCCAGCAGTCTCCAGGCGGGAGGGGGGGTTGAGCAGTTCTTC.

The V and J genes are TRBV5-5 and TRBJ2-7, with 11 bases matching TRBD2. V was pared by 4 bases and J by 0 bases, with 9 bases of the junction left unmatched. This CDR3 is built from 17 residues. The germline CDR1 and CDR2 sequences are SGHKS and YYEKEE (reference sequence). CDR3 nucleotide sequence: TGTGCCAGCAGCGAGCCGGGACTAGCGGATAGCTCCTACGAGCAGTACTTC. It specifies CASSEPGLADSSYEQYF.

The chain recombines TRBV10-1 with TRBJ2-7, with 9 bases fitting TRBD1. The V gene end was trimmed by 10 bases and the J gene end by 5 bases; junction bases not matched to a gene: 15. The CDR3 spans 15 residues. CDR1 and CDR2 from the germline V gene are WNHNN and SYGVQD (reference sequence). The CDR3 region is CATPRTGAITNEQYF. DNA for the CDR3: TGCGCCACACCACGGACAGGGGCAATCACTAACGAGCAGTACTTC.

This rearrangement joins TRBV11-2 to TRBJ2-3, with D hard to call. The length of the CDR3 is 13 residues. V was cut by 0 bases and J by 5 bases, with 6 bases left in between. CDR1 SGHAT and CDR2 FQNNGV come from the germline V gene. The CDR3 region has the DNA TGTGCCAGCAGCTTAGACTATTTAGATACGCAGTATTTT. Protein sequence: CASSLDYLDTQYF.

This clone was counted a single time. This rearrangement joins TRBV5-4 to TRBJ2-3, with 10 bases matching TRBD2. The germline CDR1 and CDR2 sequences are SGHNT and YYREEE (reference sequence). CDR3 length: 15 residues. The V segment lost 4 bases and the J segment 2 bases; nucleotides outside the gene matches: 4. CDR3: CASSRTSGLTDTQYF. The CDR3 DNA is TGTGCCAGCAGCCGGACTAGCGGACTCACAGATACGCAGTATTTT.